This record concerns one T cell receptor (beta chain) sequence. This entry is derived from a study of identical twins. Addition of a universal primer site occurred through template switching, and cDNA carried unique molecular identifiers. TCRdb reanalysed the 5' RACE reads using MiXCR and keeps one entry per CDR3 protein. The repertoire has around 500,000 distinct CDR3 sequences, 13% to 15% of them found once; the top ten carry 0.4% to 0.55%. The CDR3 totals 13 residues. The germline gives CDR1 MNHNS, CDR2 SASEGT. Unmatched junction bases numbered 4, after V lost 7 bases and J lost 1 base. These records were also assigned to another study, of yellow fever vaccine responses in identical twins.

The sample comprised CD4+ T cells sorted from blood. The source of this sequence is a woman aged 18-29 years in good health. The gene calls are TRBV6-1 and TRBJ2-7, with TRBD2 identical over 7 bases. The CDR3 reads CASTKGLSYEQYF. The DNA of the CDR3 is TGTGCCAGCACCAAGGGACTATCCTACGAGCAGTACTTC.